The 31 T cell receptor beta chains in this list originate from one sample, sequenced in a study of vaccination effects on CD4 cells after COVID-19. ViraFEST expansion of antigen-specific CD4+ T cells with viral peptide pools preceded sequencing. Culture proceeded for approximately 10 days, and CD4+ T cells were then isolated. PCR-confirmed SARS-CoV-2 infection occurred in the person between March and December 2020. The protocol was immunoSEQ multiplex PCR, while the TCRdb copy is restricted to in-frame clones and leaves out a portion. Of 24,000 or so clones listed, about three quarters are singletons. The antigens for these receptors are not known. The source material was CD4+ T cells from PBMCs cultured with HCoV-NL63 spike peptides, sampled before COVID-19 vaccination. These receptors all come from a human donor who had a prior SARS-CoV-2 infection.

The sample holds one count of this clone. V and J are TRBV3-1 (or the pseudogene TRBV3-2) and TRBJ1-6; 10 bases fit TRBD1. The CDR3 contains 20 residues. CDR1 and CDR2 (germline): LGHDT, YNNKEL (reference sequence). Trimming cost V 1 base and J 5 bases; bases outside gene matches: 14. This CDR3 reads CASSQGFGQGEEGHNSPLHF. CDR3 nucleotide sequence: TGTGCCAGCAGCCAAGGCTTTGGACAGGGGGAAGAAGGCCATAATTCACCCCTCCACTTT.

As to this clone: Other DNA sequences in the same sample also yield this CDR3. The chain joins TRBV27 to TRBJ2-3; 7 bases fit TRBD2. Germline CDR1 reads MNHEY; CDR2 reads SMNVEV (reference sequence). CDR3 length: 13 residues. Trimming cost V 4 bases and J 3 bases; bases outside gene matches: 1. The DNA of the CDR3 is TGTGCCAGCAGTTCGCGGGGGACAGATACGCAGTATTTT. This codes for CASSSRGTDTQYF.

The chain employs TRBV6-5 and TRBJ2-7; 8 bases line up with TRBD2. The junction had 7 bases not matched to a gene; V was cut back by 0 bases and J by 9 bases. In germline, CDR1 is MNHEY, CDR2 SVGAGI. The CDR3 is 14 residues long. The DNA of the CDR3 is TGTGCCAGCAGTTACTCCCCCGGGAGGGCCGGGCAGTACTTC. The encoded protein is CASSYSPGRAGQYF.

The V call is TRBV5-1, the J call TRBJ1-6; 8 bases fit TRBD1. Germline loops: CDR1 SGHRS, CDR2 YFSETQ. The CDR3 has 17 amino acids. With 1 base clipped from V and 0 bases from J, the junction kept 3 bases outside the gene matches. The CDR3 DNA is TGCGCCAGCAGCTTGTGGACAGGGAGCTCCTATAATTCACCCCTCCACTTT. Translated: CASSLWTGSSYNSPLHF.

This chain connects TRBV3-1 (or the pseudogene TRBV3-2) to TRBJ1-2; no definite D call. The V end was cut by 4 bases, the J end by 8 bases, with 14 bases between. Looked up from germline, CDR1 is LGHDT and CDR2 is YNNKEL (reference sequence). The CDR3 runs to 13 residues. As DNA, the CDR3 is TGTGCCAGCAGCCCCGGGTCAGGAGGCGGCTACACCTTC. It encodes CASSPGSGGGYTF.

The chain couples TRBV4-2 to TRBJ1-2; D uncertain. The V end was cut by 0 bases, the J end by 5 bases, with 4 bases between. Germline loops: CDR1 LGHNA, CDR2 YNFKEQ. There are 12 residues in the CDR3. DNA of the CDR3: TGTGCCAGCAGCCAAGACGCGTATGGCTACACCTTC. This encodes CASSQDAYGYTF.

J is TRBJ2-1 and V is TRBV14; D is perhaps TRBD1 or TRBD2 (5 bases each). The CDR3 has 16 amino acids. The germline CDR1 and CDR2 sequences are SGHDN and FVKESK. Trimming took 1 base from V and 9 from J, leaving 19 bases between them. The CDR3 nucleotides read TGTGCCAGCAGCCAAGCCGGGCAGGGAGATACACGTGAGCAGTTCTTC. Amino acids: CASSQAGQGDTREQFF.

The chain joins TRBV2 to TRBJ1-5; D is undetermined. The CDR3 is 12 amino acids. Germline V gene data show CDR1 as SNHLY and CDR2 as FYNNEI. V lost 6 bases to trimming and J lost 9 bases, with 12 bases between them. The CDR3 sequence is CASRKTDLPQHF. CDR3 sequence (DNA): TGTGCCAGCAGGAAAACAGACCTGCCCCAGCATTTT.

The chain couples TRBV5-1 to TRBJ1-4, with D uncertain. Deletions cut 0 bases from V and 0 bases from J, with 9 bases between. The CDR3 sequence is 16 residues long. CDR1 is SGHRS, CDR2 YFSETQ, per germline. The CDR3 sequence: CASSLGARSTNEKLFF. Written as DNA, the CDR3 is TGCGCCAGCAGCTTGGGGGCCAGGTCAACTAATGAAAAACTGTTTTTT.

CDR3 coding DNA: TGTGCCAGCAGCCTTAGGCGACGGGACAGGGGGACCTCTGATCAGCCCCAGCATTTT. It yields the protein CASSLRRRDRGTSDQPQHF. The chain recombines TRBV27 with TRBJ1-5; 11 bases are a match to TRBD1. There are 19 residues in the CDR3. V lost 6 bases to trimming and J lost 5 bases; unmatched junction nucleotides: 18. Germline-derived CDR1 and CDR2 are MNHEY and SMNVEV (reference sequence).

This clone turned up a few times. V is TRBV3-1 (or the pseudogene TRBV3-2) and J is TRBJ2-2, with D perhaps being TRBD1 or TRBD2 (5 bases each). The CDR3 totals 22 residues. The V end was cut by 1 base, the J end by 6 bases, with 33 bases between. Germline loops: CDR1 LGHDT, CDR2 YNNKEL (reference sequence). CDR3 in amino acids: CASSQVGSSSRDAWFIAGELFF. CDR3 sequence (DNA): TGTGCCAGCAGCCAAGTTGGGTCTTCCTCAAGGGACGCATGGTTTATCGCCGGGGAGCTGTTTTTT.

The chain is built from TRBV4-3 and TRBJ2-3; unclear D gene. The V gene lost 4 bases and the J gene lost 0 bases, with 8 bases spanning the gap. In germline, CDR1 is LGHNA, CDR2 YSLEER. This CDR3 has 14 amino acids. Here the CDR3 reads CASSLRLSTDTQYF. The DNA of the CDR3 is TGCGCCAGCAGCCTCAGACTGAGCACAGATACGCAGTATTTT.

V gene TRBV5-6 combines with J gene TRBJ2-6; no firm D call. Deletions cut 1 base from V and 1 base from J, with 15 bases between. Germline assignment: CDR1 SGHDT and CDR2 YYEEEE. The CDR3 totals 18 residues. CDR3 sequence (DNA): TGTGCCAGCAGCTTGATCCCTACCGGCTTTTCTGGGGCCAACGTCCTGACTTTC. Its protein product is CASSLIPTGFSGANVLTF.

The sample holds one count of this clone. V is TRBV3-1 (or the pseudogene TRBV3-2) and J is TRBJ2-5, with 9 bases that match TRBD1. V lost 2 bases, J lost 4 bases, and 5 bases stayed unmatched. CDR3 length equals 15 residues. Looked up from germline, CDR1 is LGHDT and CDR2 is YNNKEL (reference sequence). CDR3 protein: CASSQRTGEGETQYF. DNA of the CDR3: TGTGCCAGCAGCCAACGGACAGGGGAGGGAGAGACCCAGTACTTC.

This clone has a handful of counts. The chain uses TRBV9 and TRBJ1-3, with D perhaps TRBD1 (6 bases). Looked up from germline, CDR1 is SGDLS and CDR2 is YYNGEE. This CDR3 is 15 amino acids long. V was shortened by 0 bases and J by 4 bases, with 11 bases between the two germline ends. The CDR3 DNA is TGTGCCAGCAGCGTAGCGGCAGGGGTCGGAAACACCATATATTTT. This sequence encodes CASSVAAGVGNTIYF.

A few counts support this clone. The chain combines TRBV2 with TRBJ2-7, with TRBD2 matching 7 bases. Per the germline V gene, CDR1 is SNHLY and CDR2 is FYNNEI. CDR3 length: 13 amino acids. Unmatched junction bases numbered 7, after V lost 8 bases and J lost 3 bases. The CDR3 sequence: CASGDYFRYEQYF. The CDR3 nucleotides read TGTGCCAGCGGGGACTATTTCCGCTACGAGCAGTACTTC.

CDR3 bases: TGTGCCAGCAGACTAGCGGGGGGGCAAGATACGCAGTATTTT. This gives the protein CASRLAGGQDTQYF. The V and J genes are TRBV6-5 and TRBJ2-3; 13 positions agree with TRBD2. CDR1 MNHEY and CDR2 SVGAGI come from the germline V gene. CDR3 size: 14 residues. Unmatched junction bases numbered 2, after V lost 6 bases and J lost 5 bases.

The rearrangement uses TRBV11-3 and TRBJ2-1; 10 bases are a match to TRBD2. The germline CDR1 and CDR2 sequences are SGHNT and YENEEA. The CDR3 is made up of 17 amino acids. Trimming removed 0 bases from V and 10 bases from J; junction bases left unmatched: 12. CDR3 coding DNA: TGTGCCAGCAGCTTAGAGGGATCTAGCGGGAGTTTAGGAGAGCAGTTCTTC. It encodes CASSLEGSSGSLGEQFF. Drawing the rest from reference TRBV11-3 and TRBJ2-1, the complete variable domain is EAGVVQSPRYKIIEKKQPVAFWCNPISGHNTLYWYLQNLGQGPELLIRYENEEAVDDSQLPKDRFSAERLKGVDSTLKIQPAELGDSAVYLCASSLEGSSGSLGEQFFGPGTRLTVL.

V usage is TRBV11-3 and J usage is TRBJ2-3; TRBD2 matches at 9 bases. The CDR3 spans 16 residues. V lost 5 bases to trimming and J lost 9 bases; unmatched junction nucleotides: 15. In germline, CDR1 is SGHNT, CDR2 YENEEA. This CDR3 is CASSGRDSTSGRTQYF. The CDR3 nucleotides read TGTGCCAGCAGCGGACGGGACAGCACGAGCGGGAGGACGCAGTATTTT.

The V call is TRBV7-2, the J call TRBJ2-5; D perhaps matches TRBD2 (5 bases). CDR1 and CDR2 (germline): SGHTA, FQGNSA. The ends were cut back, 5 bases at V and 5 bases at J, with 9 bases in the middle. The CDR3 contains 12 residues. Written as DNA, the CDR3 is TGTGCCAGCAGCCGTCAGCGGGAGACCCAGTACTTC. It yields the protein CASSRQRETQYF.

This clone was recorded only once. V gene TRBV5-4 combines with J gene TRBJ2-5; 9 nucleotides align to TRBD2. With V trimmed by 6 bases and J by 1 base, 4 bases remained unmatched. CDR1 is SGHNT and CDR2 is YYREEE in the germline V gene (reference sequence). The CDR3 length is 14 residues. Here the CDR3 reads CASTFSGSQETQYF. DNA for the CDR3: TGTGCCAGCACCTTTAGCGGGAGCCAAGAGACCCAGTACTTC.

The chain joins TRBV28 to TRBJ2-1, with a possible D match to TRBD2 (7 bases). Trimming left V 3 bases short and J 3 bases short, with 12 bases between. This CDR3 is 15 amino acids long. Germline V CDR1 and CDR2: MDHEN, SYDVKM. CDR3 in amino acids: CASSFPGGSYNEQFF. CDR3 DNA: TGTGCCAGCAGTTTCCCGGGGGGCAGCTACAATGAGCAGTTCTTC.

The rearrangement uses TRBV5-4 and TRBJ1-1; TRBD1 aligns across 7 bases. J gave up 3 bases and V 2 bases, and 7 bases lay outside the gene matches. Per the germline V gene, CDR1 is SGHNT and CDR2 is YYREEE (reference sequence). The CDR3 has 15 residues. CDR3 protein: CASSFQSRGDTEAFF. CDR3 sequence (DNA): TGTGCCAGCAGCTTTCAAAGCAGGGGGGACACTGAAGCTTTCTTT.

The J gene is TRBJ1-1, the V gene TRBV6-1, with a tentative D call TRBD1 (5 bases). The CDR3 sequence is 13 residues long. CDR1 is MNHNS and CDR2 is SASEGT in the germline V gene. Trimming left V 3 bases short and J 3 bases short, with 8 bases between. The CDR3 is CASSEQGDTEAFF. CDR3 sequence (DNA): TGTGCCAGCAGTGAGCAGGGAGACACTGAAGCTTTCTTT.

The V call is TRBV5-1, the J call TRBJ2-3; D call uncertain. The CDR3 sequence is 12 residues long. Per germline, CDR1 SGHRS and CDR2 YFSETQ. Deletions cut 5 bases from V and 4 bases from J, with 8 bases between. In DNA, the CDR3 is TGCGCCAGCAGTCTTCCAGCAGATACGCAGTATTTT. Translation gives CASSLPADTQYF.

The V gene is TRBV18, the J gene TRBJ2-7; D may be TRBD1 (5 bases). The CDR3 totals 14 residues. Trimming took off 2 bases at V and 5 bases at J, with 13 bases between the two ends. CDR1 is KGHSH and CDR2 is LQKENI in the germline V gene. The CDR3 DNA is TGTGCCAGCTCACCATCTCAGGGCGCGGACGAGCAGTACTTC. It translates to CASSPSQGADEQYF.

The genes are TRBV5-6 and TRBJ1-2; 9 nucleotides match TRBD1. V lost 4 bases and J lost 3; bases outside the gene matches: 13. There are 17 residues in the CDR3. Per the germline V gene, CDR1 is SGHDT and CDR2 is YYEEEE. CDR3 loop: CASSGTGWRAVDYGYTF. The CDR3 nucleotides read TGTGCCAGCAGCGGGACAGGGTGGAGAGCTGTAGACTATGGCTACACCTTC.

Here the CDR3 DNA reads TGTGCCAGTAGTCTCCCACCGGGACAGTCCTACAATGAGCAGTTCTTC. Translation gives CASSLPPGQSYNEQFF. The V and J genes are TRBV19 and TRBJ2-1; TRBD1 matches at 7 bases. V shed 5 bases, J shed 1 base, and the junction held 8 bases outside the gene matches. The CDR3 length is 16 residues. The V gene's germline CDR1 is LNHDA and CDR2 SQIVND (reference sequence).

The V and J genes are TRBV15 and TRBJ2-7; D might be TRBD1 (5 bases). The germline V gene has CDR1 LNHNV and CDR2 YYDKDF (reference sequence). The CDR3 is made up of 17 amino acids. Trimming stripped 0 bases from V and 6 bases from J, with 21 bases between. CDR3 in amino acids: CATSREETRVVSGEQYF. The CDR3 DNA reads TGTGCCACCAGCAGAGAGGAAACCAGGGTCGTATCGGGCGAGCAGTACTTC.

This clone was seen a few times. The chain combines TRBV30 with TRBJ1-6; maybe TRBD1 (5 bases). Germline-derived CDR1 and CDR2 are GTSNPN and SVGIG (reference sequence). CDR3 length: 15 residues. Trimming removed 7 bases from V and 8 bases from J, with 21 bases in between. The CDR3 DNA is TGTGCCTCTGGATCCTACGGGGCCCAGTATTCACCCCTCCACTTT. This translates into CASGSYGAQYSPLHF.

The J gene is TRBJ2-7, the V gene TRBV29-1; D call uncertain. Trimming shortened V by 4 bases and J by 2 bases, and 9 bases separated the two germline ends. Germline V gene data show CDR1 as SQVTM and CDR2 as ANQGSEA. The CDR3 length is 12 residues. Here the CDR3 DNA reads TGCAGCGTTGCCGCTGTTCCCTACGAGCAGTACTTC. This codes for CSVAAVPYEQYF.